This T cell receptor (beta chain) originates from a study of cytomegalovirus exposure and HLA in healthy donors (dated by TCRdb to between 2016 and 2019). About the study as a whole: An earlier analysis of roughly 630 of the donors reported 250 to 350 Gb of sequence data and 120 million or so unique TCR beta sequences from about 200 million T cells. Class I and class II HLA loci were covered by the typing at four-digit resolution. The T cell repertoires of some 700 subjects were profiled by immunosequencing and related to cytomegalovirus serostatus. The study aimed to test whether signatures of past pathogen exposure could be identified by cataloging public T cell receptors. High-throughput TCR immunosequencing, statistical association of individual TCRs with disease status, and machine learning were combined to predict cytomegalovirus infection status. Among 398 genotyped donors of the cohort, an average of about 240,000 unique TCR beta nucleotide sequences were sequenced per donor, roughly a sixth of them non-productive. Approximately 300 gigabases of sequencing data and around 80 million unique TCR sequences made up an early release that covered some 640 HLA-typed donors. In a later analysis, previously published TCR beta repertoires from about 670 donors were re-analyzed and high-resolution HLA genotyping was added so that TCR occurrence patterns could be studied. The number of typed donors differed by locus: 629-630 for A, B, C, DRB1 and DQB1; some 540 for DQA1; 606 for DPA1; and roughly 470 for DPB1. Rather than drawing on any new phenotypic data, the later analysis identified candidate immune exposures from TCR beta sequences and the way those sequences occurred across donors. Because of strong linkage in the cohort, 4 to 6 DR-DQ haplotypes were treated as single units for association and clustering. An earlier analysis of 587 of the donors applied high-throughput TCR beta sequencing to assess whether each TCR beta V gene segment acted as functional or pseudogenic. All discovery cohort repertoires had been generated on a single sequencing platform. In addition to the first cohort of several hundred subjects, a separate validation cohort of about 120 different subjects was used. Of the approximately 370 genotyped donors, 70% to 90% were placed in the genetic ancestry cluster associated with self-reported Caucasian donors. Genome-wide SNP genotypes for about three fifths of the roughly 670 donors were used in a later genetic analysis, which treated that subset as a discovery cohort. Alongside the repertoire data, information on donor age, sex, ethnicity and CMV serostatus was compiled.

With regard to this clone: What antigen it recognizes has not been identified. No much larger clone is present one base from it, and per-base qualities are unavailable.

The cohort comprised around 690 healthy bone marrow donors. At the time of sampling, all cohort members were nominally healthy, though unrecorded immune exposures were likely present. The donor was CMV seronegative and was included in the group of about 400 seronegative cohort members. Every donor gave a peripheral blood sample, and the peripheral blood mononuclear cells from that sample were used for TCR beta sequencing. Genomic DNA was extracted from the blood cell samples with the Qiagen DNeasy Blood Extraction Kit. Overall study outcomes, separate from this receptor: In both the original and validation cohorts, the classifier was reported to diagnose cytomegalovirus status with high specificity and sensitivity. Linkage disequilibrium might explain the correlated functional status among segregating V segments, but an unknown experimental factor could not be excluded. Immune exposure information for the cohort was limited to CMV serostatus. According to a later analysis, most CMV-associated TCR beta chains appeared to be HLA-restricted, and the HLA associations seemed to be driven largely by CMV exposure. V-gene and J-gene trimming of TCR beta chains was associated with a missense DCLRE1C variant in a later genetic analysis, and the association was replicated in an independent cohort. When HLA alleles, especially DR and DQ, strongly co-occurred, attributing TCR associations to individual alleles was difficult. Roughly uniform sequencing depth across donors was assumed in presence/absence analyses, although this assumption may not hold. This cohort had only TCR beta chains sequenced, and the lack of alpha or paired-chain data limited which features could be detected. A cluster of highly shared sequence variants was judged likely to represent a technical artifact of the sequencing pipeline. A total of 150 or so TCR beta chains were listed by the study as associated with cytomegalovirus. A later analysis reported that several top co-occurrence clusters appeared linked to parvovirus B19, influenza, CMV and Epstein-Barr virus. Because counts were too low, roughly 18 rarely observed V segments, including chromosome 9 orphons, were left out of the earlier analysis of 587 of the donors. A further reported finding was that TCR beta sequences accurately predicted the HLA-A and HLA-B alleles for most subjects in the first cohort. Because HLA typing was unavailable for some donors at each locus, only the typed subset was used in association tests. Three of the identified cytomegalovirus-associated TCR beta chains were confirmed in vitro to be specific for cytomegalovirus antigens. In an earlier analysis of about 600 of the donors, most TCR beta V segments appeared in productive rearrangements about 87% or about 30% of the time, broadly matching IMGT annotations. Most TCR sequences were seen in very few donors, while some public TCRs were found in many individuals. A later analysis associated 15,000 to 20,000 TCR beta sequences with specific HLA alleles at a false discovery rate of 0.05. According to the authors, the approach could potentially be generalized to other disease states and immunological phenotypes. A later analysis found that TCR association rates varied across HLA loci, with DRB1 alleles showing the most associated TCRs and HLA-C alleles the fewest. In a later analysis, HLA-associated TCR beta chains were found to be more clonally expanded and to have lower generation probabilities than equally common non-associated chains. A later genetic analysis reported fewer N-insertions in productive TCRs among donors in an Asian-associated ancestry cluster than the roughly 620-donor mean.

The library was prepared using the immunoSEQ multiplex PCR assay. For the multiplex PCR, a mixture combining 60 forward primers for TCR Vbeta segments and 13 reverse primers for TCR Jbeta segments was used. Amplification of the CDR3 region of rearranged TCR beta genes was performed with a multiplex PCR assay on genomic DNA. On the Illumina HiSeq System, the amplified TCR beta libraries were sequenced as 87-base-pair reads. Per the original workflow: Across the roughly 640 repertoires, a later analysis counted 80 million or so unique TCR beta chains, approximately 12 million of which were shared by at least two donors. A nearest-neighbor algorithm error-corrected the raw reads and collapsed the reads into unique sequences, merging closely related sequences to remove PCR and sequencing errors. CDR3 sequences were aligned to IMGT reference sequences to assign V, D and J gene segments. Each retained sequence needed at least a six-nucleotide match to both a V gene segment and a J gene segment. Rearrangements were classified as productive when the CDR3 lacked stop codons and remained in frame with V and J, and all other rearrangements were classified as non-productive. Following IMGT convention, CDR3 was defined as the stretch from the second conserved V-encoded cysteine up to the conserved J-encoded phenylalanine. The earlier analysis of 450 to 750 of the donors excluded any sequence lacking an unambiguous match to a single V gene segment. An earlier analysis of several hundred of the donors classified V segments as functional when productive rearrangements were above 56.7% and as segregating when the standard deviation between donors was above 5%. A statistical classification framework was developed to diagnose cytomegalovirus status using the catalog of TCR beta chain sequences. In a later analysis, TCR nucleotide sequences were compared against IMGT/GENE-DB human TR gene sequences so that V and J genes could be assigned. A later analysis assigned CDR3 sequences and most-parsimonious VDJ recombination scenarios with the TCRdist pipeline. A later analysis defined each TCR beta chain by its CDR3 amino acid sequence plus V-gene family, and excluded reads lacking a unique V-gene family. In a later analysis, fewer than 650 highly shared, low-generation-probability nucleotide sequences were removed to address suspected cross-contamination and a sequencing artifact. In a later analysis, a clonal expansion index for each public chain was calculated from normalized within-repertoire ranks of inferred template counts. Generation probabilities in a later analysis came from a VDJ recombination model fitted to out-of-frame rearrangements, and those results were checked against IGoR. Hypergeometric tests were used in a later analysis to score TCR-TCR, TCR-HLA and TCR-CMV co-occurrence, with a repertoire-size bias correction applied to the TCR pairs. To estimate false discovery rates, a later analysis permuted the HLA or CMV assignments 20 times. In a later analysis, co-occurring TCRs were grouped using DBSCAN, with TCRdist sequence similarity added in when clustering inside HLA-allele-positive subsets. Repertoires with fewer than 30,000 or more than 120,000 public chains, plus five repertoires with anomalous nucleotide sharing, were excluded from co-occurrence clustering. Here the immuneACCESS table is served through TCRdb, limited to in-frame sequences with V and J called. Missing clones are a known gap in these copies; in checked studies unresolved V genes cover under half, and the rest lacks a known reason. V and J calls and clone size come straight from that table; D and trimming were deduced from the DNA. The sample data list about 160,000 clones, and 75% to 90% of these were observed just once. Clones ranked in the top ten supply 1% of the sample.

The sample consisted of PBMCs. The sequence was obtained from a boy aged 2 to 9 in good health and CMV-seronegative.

CDR3 protein: CSVVGNRGLNEKLFF. At the DNA level, the sequence is TGCAGCGTTGTAGGAAACAGGGGGCTTAATGAAAAACTGTTTTTT. Recombination connected TRBV29-1 to TRBJ1-4; the central 9 bases match TRBD1. In the germline V gene, CDR1 corresponds to SQVTM and CDR2 to ANQGSEA. From the cysteine up to the phenylalanine, the CDR3 has a length of 15 residues. The entry retains the CDR3 DNA only, 45 bases that are in frame from base 1. The junction shows trimming of 4 bases on V and 4 bases on J, and the gene matches do not reach 7 bases of it.